The T cell receptor (beta chain) described here comes from a study of blood T cell repertoires in COVID-19 (dated by TCRdb to 2020 to 2021). Regarding the research as a whole: Samples from collaborators originated in the United States, Italy and Spain and spanned both the acute and convalescent phases of COVID-19. The material from the prospective study consisted of cDNA or gDNA derived from T cells, B-cell-depleted T cells, or PBMCs. The dataset comprised deeply sampled blood TCRbeta repertoires from subjects exposed to, actively infected with, or recovered from COVID-19. The repertoires were released in a freely available public database intended as a resource for research on the immune response to SARS-CoV-2. Samples were obtained from the ongoing ImmuneRACE study (first 160 participants) and from over 1,000 subjects provided by 6 global collaborators. The sample metadata nearly always contained a de-identified subject ID, COVID-19 status, age in years and sex. HLA class I and class II types, where available, came from metadata supplied by the sample provider rather than from assay-based typing.

V was cut back by 1 base and J by 6 bases, leaving a gap of 14 bases between them. Based on the germline V gene, the CDR1 and CDR2 sequences are SGHRS and YFSETQ. The CDR3 runs 15 residues from the cysteine to the phenylalanine. The entry retains the CDR3 DNA only, 45 bases that are in frame from base 1. The paper's findings and limits, for the study overall: The amount of clinical and demographic metadata varied by source and participant and was provided uncurated.

Turning to this clone: The target of this receptor is not known. Per-base quality was not reported, and no clone a single base away is much larger than it.

The collaborating institutions used their own protocols to collect whole blood in K2EDTA tubes. For TCRbeta analysis, collaborators shipped samples in one of three forms: frozen whole blood, isolated PBMCs, or DNA extracted from either of those sample types. TCRbeta CDR3 regions were amplified from genomic DNA by means of the immunoSEQ Assay, a bias-controlled multiplex PCR. Turning to the authors' computational methods: The number of nucleated cells in each sample was estimated by amplification of reference gene primers within the assay. To quantify the absolute abundance of each unique TCRbeta CDR3 rearrangement, sequence reads were collapsed and filtered. For each sample, productive Simpson clonality was calculated by taking the square root of Simpson's diversity index across productive rearrangements. The table comes from immuneACCESS by way of TCRdb, which keeps in-frame sequences with V and J called. Part of the clones is missing from these tables; in studies checked, under half for an unresolved V gene and the rest for unknown reasons. That table gives V, J and clone size, and the DNA gave D and trimming. The sample records about 200,000 clones, approximately 83% of which are singletons. The ten biggest clones cover over 2.5% of the sample.

The rearrangement combines TRBV5-1 with TRBJ1-3; TRBD1 is a weak D gene call, 6 bases matching. This sequence was found in a man in his sixties with acute or convalescent COVID-19. The specimen sequenced was peripheral blood. The CDR3 region has the sequence CASSLSGGGQNTIYF. In nucleotide form, the sequence is TGCGCCAGCAGCTTGTCCGGCGGGGGACAAAACACCATATATTTT.